This T cell receptor (beta chain) was documented in a study of OX40 agonist ivuxolimab in advanced cancers. Study as a whole: Ivuxolimab doses were 0.01, 0.1, 0.3, 1.5, 3 or 10 mg/kg every 2 weeks.

Only a few counts were recorded for this clone. Assay: immunoSEQ multiplex PCR; the TCRdb copy retains only in-frame clones and omits some. This sample has about 46,000 clones, with about 91% found just once. The sequenced sample was CD4+ or CD8+ T cells sorted from blood, obtained in a trial of the OX40 agonist ivuxolimab. The sequence was collected from an adult with an advanced solid tumor such as melanoma, head and neck, liver or kidney cancer.

CDR3 DNA sequence: TGCGCCAGCAGCCAAGACGGCGGGACGGGAGCTAACTATGGCTACACCTTC. This sequence encodes CASSQDGGTGANYGYTF. The chain combines TRBV4-3 with TRBJ1-2, with TRBD1 as a possible D gene (5 bases). Germline V gives CDR1 LGHNA, CDR2 YSLEER. V lost 0 bases and J 0 bases, leaving 14 bases between the germline ends. This CDR3 comprises 17 residues.